Following are 5 T cell receptor beta chains from one sample sequenced in a study of ipilimumab plus nivolumab after autologous stem cell transplantation (dated by TCRdb to about 2021). To prepare the library, the immunoSEQ multiplex PCR assay was applied. TCRdb re-hosts the immuneACCESS table, in-frame sequences only. Its copies lack some clones; in the studies checked, an unresolved V gene accounts for under half of them, and the cause for the rest is not known. Across this sample there are 20,000 to 25,000 clones, with more than 60% seen only once. Over 15% of the sample is taken by the ten largest. The source was PBMCs, collected in a trial of ipilimumab plus nivolumab as post-transplant consolidation. The receptors come from a male donor with diffuse large B-cell lymphoma.

The rearrangement uses TRBV9 and TRBJ2-2; no definite D call. The CDR3 spans 13 residues. The V end lost 3 bases, the J end lost 4 bases, and 7 bases lay between the germline ends. Per germline, CDR1 SGDLS and CDR2 YYNGEE. CDR3 loop: CASSAGFTGELFF. The CDR3 DNA reads as TGTGCCAGCAGCGCCGGGTTCACCGGGGAGCTGTTTTTT.

This clone was detected only once. The CDR3 DNA reads TGTGCCAGCAGTTTTTCGTTGGGGCAGGCCCCTGGCTACACCTTC. Translating it yields CASSFSLGQAPGYTF. The rearrangement uses TRBV28 and TRBJ1-2, with D possibly TRBD1 on 5 matching bases. Germline values: CDR1 MDHEN, CDR2 SYDVKM. This CDR3 has 15 residues. Trimming shortened V by 3 bases and J by 7 bases, and 18 bases separated the two germline ends.

This clone turned up a few times. The chain has TRBV9 and TRBJ2-1; TRBD2 matches 8 bases. After removal of 0 bases from V and 5 bases from J, the junction contained 1 base not matched to a gene. The germline V gene has CDR1 SGDLS and CDR2 YYNGEE. The CDR3 is 14 amino acids. CDR3 residues: CASSVVLADNEQFF. CDR3 nucleotides: TGTGCCAGCAGCGTAGTACTAGCGGACAATGAGCAGTTCTTC.

The chain recombines TRBV7-9 with TRBJ2-7; TRBD2 is a possible D gene (5 bases). V lost 2 bases and J lost 5, with 10 bases in between. CDR3 size: 13 residues. Germline values: CDR1 SEHNR, CDR2 FQNEAQ (reference sequence). CDR3 sequence reads: CASSLFEGHEQYF. The CDR3 region has the DNA TGTGCCAGCAGCTTATTTGAGGGCCACGAGCAGTACTTC.

This chain joins TRBV30 and TRBJ1-2; possible D gene TRBD1, 6 bases. This CDR3 contains 12 residues. V was shortened by 8 bases and J by 6 bases, with 16 bases between the two germline ends. Germline lookup yields CDR1 GTSNPN and CDR2 SVGIG (reference sequence). This CDR3 reads CAGGGWENGYTF. The CDR3 bases are TGTGCCGGAGGGGGGTGGGAGAATGGCTACACCTTC.